This T cell receptor (beta chain) was retrieved from a study of OX40 agonist ivuxolimab in advanced cancers. Study-level background: Ivuxolimab was an agonistic, fully human IgG2 monoclonal antibody directed against OX40 (CD134), a costimulatory receptor. Intravenous ivuxolimab was administered to patients every 2 weeks at six dose levels: 0.01, 0.1, 0.3, 1.5, 3 and 10 mg/kg. Three dose-escalation patients achieved partial responses, one with hepatocellular carcinoma and two with cutaneous melanoma. In the dose-escalation cohort, 82.7% of patients were male, and the mean age was roughly 60 years, with a range of 23 to 79. The paper reports the monotherapy dose-escalation portion (N of about 47 patients) of the phase I ivuxolimab trial. Of the roughly 53 patients in dose escalation, approximately 20 had hepatocellular carcinoma, roughly 15 had melanoma, 9 had renal cell carcinoma and 9 had head and neck cancer. Peripheral TCRbeta sequencing was intended to test whether TCR sequence diversity was altered and clonal T-cell expansion was caused by ivuxolimab. Prior anti-PD-1, anti-PD-L1 or anti-CTLA-4 therapy was permitted, and 30% to 50% of dose-escalation patients had received checkpoint inhibitors. Beyond this particular receptor, the publication reports: Antigen specificity was not determined for the clonally expanded peripheral T cells. After ivuxolimab, more expanded clones were found on average in CD8+ T cells than in CD4+ T cells. Clonal expansion of both CD4+ and CD8+ blood T cells was observed from baseline to week 6 at doses 0.1 to 3.0 mg/kg. Low levels of normalized T-cell clonal expansion were also shown by some nonresponding patients. In the 0.1-3.0 mg/kg groups, partial responders were among the patients with the lowest normalized peripheral clonal expansion, particularly in CD8+ T cells.

Genomic DNA was extracted from sorted cells for sequencing of the TCRbeta CDR3 region. TCRbeta CDR3 regions were sequenced using the immunoSEQ Assay. TCRdb's version of the immuneACCESS table is confined to in-frame rearrangements and falls short of the full clone set. An unresolved V gene accounts for under half of the shortfall where checked; the remainder is of unknown origin. For this sample the table gives 50,000 or so clones, of which 70% to 85% were detected only once. Around 2.6% of the sample lies in the top ten. About this clone itself: Its antigen is unknown. The junction shows a germline mismatch at one end, possibly a read error.

Including cysteine and phenylalanine, the CDR3 has 13 amino acids. Only CDR3 DNA is held: 39 bases, read in frame from base 1. As encoded in the germline V gene (reference sequence), CDR1 is SEHNR while CDR2 is FQNEAQ. The trial excluded patients who had a history of autoimmune disease or who were on systemic immunosuppression. Peripheral blood for TCR sequencing was collected from all dose cohorts at baseline, on cycle 4 day 1, and on cycle 7 day 1. Samples came from an open-label, multicenter, first-in-human phase I dose-escalation trial of ivuxolimab. Adults with locally advanced or metastatic melanoma, renal cell, hepatocellular, or head and neck squamous cell carcinoma were enrolled in the trial. CD4+ and CD8+ T cells were sorted separately from peripheral blood before TCR sequencing.

This material consisted of CD4+ or CD8+ T cells sorted from blood, taken in a trial of the OX40 agonist ivuxolimab. This chain is built from TRBV7-9 and TRBJ2-7; no confident D gene assignment can be made. The origin of this receptor is an adult with an advanced solid tumor such as melanoma, head and neck, liver or kidney cancer. The DNA reads as follows: TGCGCCAGCAGCCACAACGTCAACTACGAGCAGTACTTC. Its product reads: CASSHNVNYEQYF.